Shown below are 24 T cell receptor beta chains from a single sample sequenced in a study of T cell changes during pregnancy in multiple sclerosis (dated by TCRdb to about 2019). Library preparation employed the immunoSEQ multiplex PCR assay. This immuneACCESS table, as held by TCRdb, lists in-frame sequences with V and J called but not all clones. Of the missing ones, under half trace to an unresolved V gene in checked studies; the others have no known cause. The sample table lists about 42,000 clones, roughly 90% of them with a count of one. Jointly, the top ten make up more than 0.95% of the sample. Sample: CD4+ T cells from peripheral blood mononuclear cells, taken in the second trimester of pregnancy. The source is a female donor with multiple sclerosis, enrolled in a pregnancy study.

The V call is TRBV19, the J call TRBJ1-5, with 11 positions matching TRBD1. Germline CDR1 LNHDA, CDR2 SQIVND (reference sequence). Losses at the gene ends were 9 bases for V and 6 bases for J; bases not matched to a gene: 7. The CDR3 loop spans 14 amino acids. The CDR3: CASARDRGFQPQHF. Here the CDR3 DNA reads TGTGCCAGCGCACGGGACAGGGGGTTTCAGCCCCAGCATTTT.

The chain joins TRBV11-1 to TRBJ1-1, with D unclear. CDR1 and CDR2 (germline): SGHAT, FQDESV (reference sequence). V lost 1 base, J lost 8 bases, and 8 bases lay in between. This CDR3 has 12 amino acids. This chain's CDR3 is CASSLGPVEAFF. DNA for the CDR3: TGTGCCAGCAGCTTAGGGCCAGTAGAAGCTTTCTTT.

This chain links TRBV2 with TRBJ1-5; D not certain. CDR1 and CDR2 (germline): SNHLY, FYNNEI. Trimming took off 7 bases at V and 0 bases at J, with 7 bases between the two ends. The CDR3 runs to 13 residues. CDR3 nucleotide sequence: TGTGCCAGCAAAGGACTTAGCAATCAGCCCCAGCATTTT. It specifies CASKGLSNQPQHF.

V and J are TRBV28 and TRBJ2-7, with 10 bases fitting TRBD2. Germline V lookup: CDR1 MDHEN, CDR2 SYDVKM. The V gene end was trimmed by 5 bases and the J gene end by 4 bases; junction bases not matched to a gene: 5. The CDR3 consists of 14 residues. Written as DNA, the CDR3 is TGTGCCAGCAGTCCTAGCGGGAGTATATACGAGCAGTACTTC. Amino acids: CASSPSGSIYEQYF.

The rearrangement joins TRBV5-4 to TRBJ2-3; unclear D gene. Germline lookup yields CDR1 SGHNT and CDR2 YYREEE (reference sequence). The CDR3 is made up of 12 amino acids. The ends were cut back, 1 base at V and 4 bases at J, with 4 bases in the middle. The CDR3 DNA sequence: TGTGCCAGCAGCTTGCGTTCAGATACGCAGTATTTT. This sequence encodes CASSLRSDTQYF. The entire variable domain, with the rest obtained from reference TRBV5-4 and TRBJ2-3, is as follows: ETGVTQSPTHLIKTRGQQVTLRCSSQSGHNTVSWYQQALGQGPQFIFQYYREEENGRGNFPPRFSGLQFPNYSSELNVNALELDDSALYLCASSLRSDTQYFGPGTRLTVL.

CDR3 residues: CASTDRPYEQYF. The CDR3 nucleotides read TGTGCCAGCACCGACAGGCCCTACGAGCAGTACTTC. The chain employs TRBV2 and TRBJ2-7, with D perhaps TRBD1 (6 bases). Germline V gene data show CDR1 as SNHLY and CDR2 as FYNNEI. This CDR3 has 12 amino acids. Trimming left V 7 bases short and J 2 bases short, with 9 bases between.

V is TRBV27 and J is TRBJ2-3, with a weak D call TRBD1 (5 bases). Trimming left V 6 bases short and J 2 bases short, with 12 bases between. The CDR3 sequence is 14 residues long. Germline V lookup: CDR1 MNHEY, CDR2 SMNVEV (reference sequence). CDR3 protein: CASRTQGSTDTQYF. DNA of the CDR3: TGTGCCAGCAGAACCCAGGGTTCCACAGATACGCAGTATTTT.

This clone is a singleton in its sample. The rearrangement joins TRBV7-8 to TRBJ2-7; TRBD1 matches at 7 bases. The CDR3 spans 13 residues. CDR1 and CDR2 from the germline V gene are SGHVS and FQNEAQ. V was clipped by 10 bases and J by 7 bases; unmatched bases: 13. The CDR3 sequence: CATCRGTAIEQYF. In nucleotides, the CDR3 is TGTGCCACCTGCAGAGGGACAGCTATAGAGCAGTACTTC.

The CDR3 nucleotides read TGTGCCATCAGTGAGAGGGGCGGGAACGACGAGCAGTACTTC. It specifies CAISERGGNDEQYF. The chain uses TRBV10-3 and TRBJ2-7; TRBD2 is a possible D gene (6 bases). The CDR3 is 14 amino acids. Trimming removed 2 bases at V and 5 bases at J, with 13 bases between. The germline CDR1 and CDR2 sequences are ENHRY and SYGVKD.

The V call is TRBV5-1, the J call TRBJ2-5; the D is unclear. Germline V gene lookup returns CDR1 SGHRS and CDR2 YFSETQ. This CDR3 region has 14 residues. V shed 0 bases and J shed 5 bases, with 11 bases lying between them. CDR3 nucleotide sequence: TGCGCCAGCAGCTTGGTCGGGTTTTGGGAGACCCAGTACTTC. Protein product: CASSLVGFWETQYF.

The rearrangement joins TRBV28 to TRBJ2-5; D might be TRBD2 (6 bases). V lost 6 bases to trimming and J lost 4 bases, with 18 bases between them. From germline, CDR1 is MDHEN and CDR2 SYDVKM. The CDR3 runs to 15 residues. The CDR3: CASSHPGWRGETQYF. The CDR3 region has the DNA TGTGCCAGCAGCCACCCGGGATGGAGGGGAGAGACCCAGTACTTC.

The rearrangement joins TRBV5-1 to TRBJ2-2; 7 bases line up with TRBD2. V trimming: 4 bases; J trimming: 0 bases; junction bases outside the gene matches: 3. Per germline, CDR1 SGHRS and CDR2 YFSETQ. The CDR3 totals 15 residues. In DNA, the CDR3 is TGCGCCAGCAGCGGCGGACTAGCGAACACCGGGGAGCTGTTTTTT. Its protein product is CASSGGLANTGELFF.

The chain couples TRBV10-3 to TRBJ1-1, with TRBD1 identical over 9 bases. This CDR3 is built from 13 residues. Germline CDR1 ENHRY, CDR2 SYGVKD. V was pared by 10 bases and J by 0 bases, with 3 bases of the junction left unmatched. The CDR3 sequence: CATGQGLNTEAFF. CDR3 DNA sequence: TGTGCCACCGGACAGGGGTTGAACACTGAAGCTTTCTTT.

This rearrangement joins TRBV7-6 to TRBJ2-2; D might be TRBD1 (6 bases). The CDR3 is 15 amino acids. The V gene lost 7 bases and the J gene lost 5 bases, with 17 bases spanning the gap. Germline V lookup: CDR1 SGHVS, CDR2 FNYEAQ. CDR3 loop: CASTPAAGQTGELFF. In DNA form, the CDR3 reads TGTGCCAGCACCCCAGCAGCAGGACAGACCGGGGAGCTGTTTTTT.

About this clone: Relative to the germline gene, one junction end is altered; a read error may explain this. The J gene is TRBJ2-7, the V gene TRBV7-7; D is possibly TRBD1 (7 bases). CDR3 size: 14 residues. Germline V gives CDR1 SSHAT, CDR2 FNYEAQ (reference sequence). The CDR3 bases are TGTGCTAGCAGCTTAGGGCAGGGGGGATACGAGCAGTACTTC. This encodes CASSLGQGGYEQYF.

This chain uses TRBV5-1 with TRBJ1-1, with TRBD1 as a possible D gene (5 bases). The CDR3 covers 12 residues. In germline, CDR1 is SGHRS, CDR2 YFSETQ. V was clipped by 0 bases and J by 6 bases, with 6 bases between them. The CDR3 protein is CASSLEGAEAFF. The CDR3 nucleotides are TGCGCCAGCAGCTTGGAAGGGGCTGAAGCTTTCTTT.

This chain links TRBV4-2 with TRBJ1-5, with TRBD1 matching 9 bases. The germline CDR1 and CDR2 sequences are LGHNA and YNFKEQ. Trimming removed 0 bases from V and 6 bases from J; junction bases left unmatched: 3. The CDR3 is 15 amino acids. This CDR3 is CASSQDGTGFQPQHF. DNA for the CDR3: TGTGCCAGCAGCCAAGACGGGACAGGGTTTCAGCCCCAGCATTTT.

The chain links TRBV29-1 to TRBJ2-2, with D maybe TRBD2 (6 bases). The V end lost 4 bases, the J end lost 7 bases, and 19 bases lay between the germline ends. The CDR3 consists of 15 residues. Per the germline V gene, CDR1 is SQVTM and CDR2 is ANQGSEA. CDR3 region: CSVVEGLAIGGELFF. The DNA for the CDR3 is TGCAGCGTTGTGGAGGGGCTAGCCATCGGCGGGGAGCTGTTTTTT.

V is TRBV9 and J is TRBJ2-1; 7 positions match TRBD2. The CDR3 spans 15 residues. The germline V gene encodes CDR1 SGDLS and CDR2 YYNGEE. Losses at the gene ends were 6 bases for V and 4 bases for J; bases not matched to a gene: 10. The CDR3 coding sequence is TGTGCCAGCACCAACGGAGCTAGCGGATACAATGAGCAGTTCTTC. Protein: CASTNGASGYNEQFF.

This clone was detected a few times. The chain joins TRBV7-9 to TRBJ2-2; D is perhaps TRBD2 (6 bases). V dropped 5 bases and J dropped 2 bases, with 9 bases sitting between them. The CDR3 sequence is 14 residues long. Germline V CDR1 and CDR2: SEHNR, FQNEAQ (reference sequence). For the CDR3, the DNA is TGTGCCAGCAGCACTGGGACTAACACCGGGGAGCTGTTTTTT. Its protein product is CASSTGTNTGELFF.

CDR3 loop: CATSRDPRRSEQYF. CDR3 DNA: TGTGCCACCAGCAGAGACCCTCGCCGGTCCGAGCAGTACTTC. This sequence joins TRBV15 and TRBJ2-7; D gene ambiguous. Per germline, CDR1 LNHNV and CDR2 YYDKDF (reference sequence). V lost 0 bases and J lost 6, with 12 bases in between. This CDR3 contains 14 residues. Using reference TRBV15 and TRBJ2-7 for the parts outside the CDR3, the full variable domain is DAMVIQNPRYQVTQFGKPVTLSCSQTLNHNVMYWYQQKSSQAPKLLFHYYDKDFNNEADTPDNFQSRRPNTSFCFLDIRSPGLGDTAMYLCATSRDPRRSEQYFGPGTRLTVT.

The chain has TRBV6-6 and TRBJ2-7; D is possibly TRBD2 (5 bases). This CDR3 region has 15 residues. From germline, CDR1 is MNHNY and CDR2 SVGAGI (reference sequence). Trimming took 4 bases from V and 2 from J, leaving 15 bases between them. The CDR3: CASSSRLAGAYEQYF. CDR3 DNA: TGTGCCAGCAGTTCCCGACTGGCGGGTGCCTACGAGCAGTACTTC.

The rearrangement links TRBV15 to TRBJ2-6, with 8 bases that match TRBD2. V shed 5 bases and J 0 bases; nucleotides not matched to a gene: 9. The CDR3 contains 18 residues. Germline CDR1 reads LNHNV; CDR2 reads YYDKDF (reference sequence). The CDR3 bases are TGTGCCACCAGCCGTTCTAGCGGGTCGACCTCTGGGGCCAACGTCCTGACTTTC. Amino acid sequence: CATSRSSGSTSGANVLTF.

Written as DNA, the CDR3 is TGTGCCAGCAGTGGTACATCGGCAGGTGAAAAACTGTTTTTT. It specifies CASSGTSAGEKLFF. This chain uses TRBV25-1 with TRBJ1-4; the D is unclear. The CDR3 is 14 amino acids. V was clipped by 4 bases and J by 7 bases, with 13 bases between them. Germline V CDR1 and CDR2: MGHDK, SYGVNS.